The 26 T cell receptor beta chains given below trace back to one sample, sequenced in a study of cytomegalovirus exposure and HLA in healthy donors. Use of 60 Vbeta and 13 Jbeta primers characterized the PCR. Sequenced by immunoSEQ multiplex PCR; TCRdb stores in-frame clones only, minus some. The sample holds a few hundred thousand clones; roughly 80% are singletons and the top ten take roughly 1.3%. The sequenced material came from PBMCs. The receptors shown here come from a girl aged 10 to 17 in good health and CMV-seronegative.

V is TRBV5-1 and J is TRBJ2-3; D perhaps matches TRBD1 (5 bases). Germline CDR1 and CDR2: SGHRS and YFSETQ. CDR3 size: 15 residues. Trimming shortened V by 7 bases and J by 6 bases, and 21 bases separated the two germline ends. CDR3 sequence reads: CASRPGSGTSDTQYF. In nucleotides, the CDR3 is TGCGCCAGCCGACCAGGGTCGGGTACTTCGGATACGCAGTATTTT. Full variable domain (remainder filled in from reference TRBV5-1 and TRBJ2-3): KAGVTQTPRYLIKTRGQQVTLSCSPISGHRSVSWYQQTPGQGLQFLFEYFSETQRNKGNFPGRFSGRQFSNSRSEMNVSTLELGDSALYLCASRPGSGTSDTQYFGPGTRLTVL.

This chain links TRBV7-9 with TRBJ2-4; maybe TRBD1 (6 bases). Trimming removed 0 bases at V and 8 bases at J, with 17 bases between. The CDR3 spans 16 residues. Germline-derived CDR1 and CDR2 are SEHNR and FQNEAQ (reference sequence). CDR3 in DNA: TGTGCCAGCAGCTTAGCGGCAGGGGCGGTTTTTGACATTCAGTACTTC. Amino acid sequence: CASSLAAGAVFDIQYF.

The rearrangement links TRBV7-9 to TRBJ2-2; D is perhaps TRBD2 (6 bases). The V gene lost 1 base and the J gene lost 1 base, with 13 bases spanning the gap. This CDR3 has 17 amino acids. CDR1 is SEHNR and CDR2 is FQNEAQ in the germline V gene (reference sequence). The CDR3 region is CASSLGKRVRNTGELFF. DNA for the CDR3: TGTGCCAGCAGCTTAGGGAAGCGGGTCAGGAACACCGGGGAGCTGTTTTTT.

This chain uses TRBV28 with TRBJ1-1; D may be TRBD1 (5 bases). Trimming stripped 5 bases from V and 7 bases from J, with 14 bases between. The CDR3 extends over 13 amino acids. Germline lookup yields CDR1 MDHEN and CDR2 SYDVKM. The CDR3, as DNA: TGTGCCAGCAGTCGGGGGGGTAAAATTGAAGCTTTCTTT. It translates to CASSRGGKIEAFF. Complete variable domain (other parts from reference TRBV28 and TRBJ1-1): DVKVTQSSRYLVKRTGEKVFLECVQDMDHENMFWYRQDPGLGLRLIYFSYDVKMKEKGDIPEGYSVSREKKERFSLILESASTNQTSMYLCASSRGGKIEAFFGQGTRLTVV.

The table lists this clone with a count of one. This chain uses TRBV6-6 with TRBJ1-3; D ambiguous. From germline, CDR1 is MNHNY and CDR2 SVGAGI (reference sequence). The CDR3 runs 15 residues. The V and J ends lost 6 bases and 0 bases respectively, with 12 bases between them. CDR3 nucleotides: TGTGCCAGCAGCCACTATCTTGACTCTGGAAACACCATATATTTT. Protein product: CASSHYLDSGNTIYF.

This chain connects TRBV6-6 to TRBJ1-2; the D is unclear. The CDR3 has 13 amino acids. CDR1 is MNHNY and CDR2 is SVGAGI in the germline V gene (reference sequence). The ends were cut back, 8 bases at V and 8 bases at J, with 18 bases in the middle. In DNA, the CDR3 is TGTGCCAGCTCTAACCGAGGTGAAGCCGGCTACACCTTC. Translation gives CASSNRGEAGYTF.

This clone is a singleton in its sample. The J gene is TRBJ1-6, the V gene TRBV30; possible D gene TRBD1, 5 bases. The CDR3 spans 13 residues. The germline CDR1 and CDR2 sequences are GTSNPN and SVGIG (reference sequence). With 4 bases removed from V and 8 bases from J, the gap between germline ends came to 12 bases. The chain's CDR3 is CAWTGTGDSPLHF. Here the CDR3 DNA reads TGTGCCTGGACCGGGACGGGAGATTCACCCCTCCACTTT.

This chain joins TRBV18 and TRBJ1-5, with 10 bases lining up with TRBD1. CDR3 size: 20 residues. V shed 3 bases and J 0 bases; nucleotides not matched to a gene: 14. From germline, CDR1 is KGHSH and CDR2 LQKENI. CDR3 DNA: TGTGCCAGCTCACCTAGAAGACAGGGGGCCGAAAGTAATAGCAATCAGCCCCAGCATTTT. The encoded protein is CASSPRRQGAESNSNQPQHF.

This chain connects TRBV5-1 to TRBJ1-2; 7 nucleotides agree with TRBD1. J gave up 8 bases and V 4 bases, and 14 bases lay outside the gene matches. Germline values: CDR1 SGHRS, CDR2 YFSETQ. This CDR3 is built from 15 residues. This CDR3 reads CASSESDREIGGYTF. The CDR3 DNA is TGCGCCAGCAGCGAGTCTGACAGGGAGATTGGGGGCTACACCTTC. Full variable domain (rest looked up from reference TRBV5-1 and TRBJ1-2): KAGVTQTPRYLIKTRGQQVTLSCSPISGHRSVSWYQQTPGQGLQFLFEYFSETQRNKGNFPGRFSGRQFSNSRSEMNVSTLELGDSALYLCASSESDREIGGYTFGSGTRLTVV.

The chain is built from TRBV10-3 and TRBJ2-3; TRBD2 matches 7 bases. J lost 6 bases, V lost 6 bases, and 15 bases had no gene match. CDR1 is ENHRY, CDR2 SYGVKD, per germline. The CDR3 is 16 amino acids. The chain's CDR3 is CAIRSERGVVGDTQYF. DNA of the CDR3: TGTGCCATCAGGTCGGAGCGGGGCGTCGTCGGGGATACGCAGTATTTT.

The chain employs TRBV30 and TRBJ1-5; D is unclear. Germline CDR1 and CDR2: GTSNPN and SVGIG (reference sequence). Between the trimmed V and J ends, which lost 1 base and 3 bases, there was a span of 4 bases. This CDR3 has 12 residues. CDR3 nucleotides: TGTGCCTGGAGTGATCTCAATCAGCCCCAGCATTTT. Translated: CAWSDLNQPQHF.

The chain employs TRBV5-1 and TRBJ2-1; TRBD2 matches 12 bases. V lost 4 bases to trimming and J lost 15 bases; unmatched junction nucleotides: 5. The germline V gene encodes CDR1 SGHRS and CDR2 YFSETQ. This CDR3 contains 12 residues. In DNA form, the CDR3 reads TGCGCCAGCAGCAGGACTAGCGGGGCTGGGTTCTTC. Amino acids: CASSRTSGAGFF.

This clone was seen a single time. This rearrangement joins TRBV4-1 to TRBJ2-7; D not certain. Germline CDR1 MGHRA, CDR2 YSYEKL. The CDR3 length is 15 residues. V lost 1 base, J lost 1 base, and 11 bases lay in between. The CDR3 DNA follows: TGCGCCAGCAGCCAAGTGACGGAGAATTCCTACGAGCAGTACTTC. Translated: CASSQVTENSYEQYF.

This sequence joins TRBV2 and TRBJ2-4; 8 bases map to TRBD1. CDR1 and CDR2 (germline): SNHLY, FYNNEI. V shed 5 bases, J shed 7 bases, and the junction held 1 base outside the gene matches. This CDR3 contains 12 residues. CDR3 region: CASSRQGNIQYF. The CDR3 bases are TGTGCCAGCAGTAGACAGGGGAACATTCAGTACTTC. Combining the CDR3 with reference TRBV2 and TRBJ2-4 gives the whole variable domain EPEVTQTPSHQVTQMGQEVILRCVPISNHLYFYWYRQILGQKVEFLVSFYNNEISEKSEIFDDQFSVERPDGSNFTLKIRSTKLEDSAMYFCASSRQGNIQYFGAGTRLSVL.

In this sample, this clone turned up once. This chain joins TRBV28 and TRBJ2-1, with 10 bases lining up with TRBD1. The trim removed 6 bases at V and 4 bases at J, leaving 12 bases unmatched. The CDR3 spans 17 residues. Germline V gives CDR1 MDHEN, CDR2 SYDVKM. The CDR3 DNA is TGTGCCAGCAGCTCTCTCGACAGGGGGCGATTTTACAATGAGCAGTTCTTC. This codes for CASSSLDRGRFYNEQFF. The whole variable domain, remainder taken from reference TRBV28 and TRBJ2-1, is DVKVTQSSRYLVKRTGEKVFLECVQDMDHENMFWYRQDPGLGLRLIYFSYDVKMKEKGDIPEGYSVSREKKERFSLILESASTNQTSMYLCASSSLDRGRFYNEQFFGPGTRLTVL.

This clone was seen a single time. V is TRBV7-9 and J is TRBJ2-5, with 12 bases matching TRBD2. Germline CDR1 reads SEHNR; CDR2 reads FQNEAQ (reference sequence). The J segment lost 11 bases and the V segment lost 1 base, leaving 5 bases of the junction unmatched. This CDR3 is 14 amino acids long. CDR3 protein: CASSLGLAGGKQYF. CDR3 coding DNA: TGTGCCAGCAGCTTAGGTCTAGCGGGGGGGAAGCAGTACTTC.

The chain is built from TRBV30 and TRBJ1-5; the D is unclear. Germline values: CDR1 GTSNPN, CDR2 SVGIG (reference sequence). CDR3 length equals 14 residues. Trimming pared 0 bases from V and 12 bases from J, leaving 18 bases between. The CDR3 region is CAWSVREGGRHQHF. Here the CDR3 DNA reads TGTGCCTGGAGTGTGAGAGAGGGTGGAAGACACCAGCATTTT.

The chain couples TRBV18 to TRBJ2-5; D is possibly TRBD2 (6 bases). TRBJ2-7 matches the DNA end more closely, so the J call is doubtful. The CDR3 covers 13 residues. Germline CDR1 and CDR2: KGHSH and LQKENI. CDR3 sequence: CASSPRGWNEQYF. The CDR3 nucleotides read TGTGCCAGCTCACCCCGGGGGTGGAACGAGCAGTACTTC.

In regard to this clone: An end of the junction differs from the germline gene, which may be a read error. The rearrangement joins TRBV7-7 to TRBJ2-2; D gene unclear. CDR1 and CDR2 from the germline V gene are SSHAT and FNYEAQ (reference sequence). This CDR3 has 15 residues. CDR3 residues: CASSPRTTGSGELFF. CDR3 DNA sequence: TGTGCTAGCAGCCCCCGTACGACCGGGTCCGGGGAGCTGTTTTTT.

The chain carries TRBV14 and TRBJ1-1; D remains unclear. CDR1 and CDR2 (germline): SGHDN, FVKESK. V gave up 5 bases and J gave up 7 bases, with 11 bases separating them. This CDR3 contains 12 residues. Here the CDR3 DNA reads TGTGCCAGCAGCTCCACGGGATTTGAAGCTTTCTTT. Its protein product is CASSSTGFEAFF.

V gene TRBV5-1 combines with J gene TRBJ2-3, with TRBD2 matching over 12 bases. Germline V gene sequence: CDR1 SGHRS, CDR2 YFSETQ. This CDR3 has 17 residues. Trimming removed 0 bases from V and 7 bases from J; junction bases left unmatched: 9. This chain's CDR3 is CASSLGLAGASENTQYF. CDR3 nucleotides: TGCGCCAGCAGCTTGGGACTAGCGGGAGCGAGTGAGAATACGCAGTATTTT. Combining the CDR3 with reference TRBV5-1 and TRBJ2-3 gives the whole variable domain KAGVTQTPRYLIKTRGQQVTLSCSPISGHRSVSWYQQTPGQGLQFLFEYFSETQRNKGNFPGRFSGRQFSNSRSEMNVSTLELGDSALYLCASSLGLAGASENTQYFGPGTRLTVL.

This clone was seen once. The gene calls are TRBV2 and TRBJ1-2, with D tentatively TRBD1 (6 bases). The CDR3 spans 13 residues. Germline V gene sequence: CDR1 SNHLY, CDR2 FYNNEI. Trimming took off 6 bases at V and 5 bases at J, with 13 bases between the two ends. The CDR3 reads CASRDRQVYGYTF. CDR3 nucleotide sequence: TGTGCCAGCAGGGATAGACAGGTATATGGCTACACCTTC.

The gene calls are TRBV5-1 and TRBJ2-5; D gene unclear. The CDR3 sequence is 12 residues long. V shed 3 bases and J shed 5 bases, with 8 bases lying between them. CDR1 is SGHRS and CDR2 is YFSETQ in the germline V gene. The DNA of the CDR3 is TGCGCCAGCAGCTCGCCCGCGGAGACCCAGTACTTC. Protein sequence: CASSSPAETQYF. The variable domain in full, with the rest retrieved from reference TRBV5-1 and TRBJ2-5, is KAGVTQTPRYLIKTRGQQVTLSCSPISGHRSVSWYQQTPGQGLQFLFEYFSETQRNKGNFPGRFSGRQFSNSRSEMNVSTLELGDSALYLCASSSPAETQYFGPGTRLLVL.

The CDR3 region is CAISEYGQGGLQETQYF. The CDR3 bases are TGTGCCATCAGTGAATACGGACAGGGGGGCCTGCAAGAGACCCAGTACTTC. The V and J genes are TRBV10-3 and TRBJ2-5, with 10 bases matching TRBD1. Looked up from germline, CDR1 is ENHRY and CDR2 is SYGVKD. This CDR3 has 17 residues. After removal of 3 bases from V and 2 bases from J, the junction contained 9 bases not matched to a gene.

The chain carries TRBV25-1 and TRBJ2-1; 8 bases agree with TRBD1. This CDR3 is built from 16 residues. Germline CDR1 and CDR2: MGHDK and SYGVNS. V trimming: 6 bases; J trimming: 1 base; junction bases outside the gene matches: 8. The CDR3, as DNA: TGTGCCAGCAGCCCCCCAACAGGGGGGTCCTACAATGAGCAGTTCTTC. Its protein product is CASSPPTGGSYNEQFF. The whole variable domain, filled in from reference TRBV25-1 and TRBJ2-1, reads EADIYQTPRYLVIGTGKKITLECSQTMGHDKMYWYQQDPGMELHLIHYSYGVNSTEKGDLSSESTVSRIRTEHFPLTLESARPSHTSQYLCASSPPTGGSYNEQFFGPGTRLTVL.

This sequence joins TRBV19 and TRBJ2-2, with 8 bases matching TRBD1. V shed 7 bases and J 5 bases; nucleotides not matched to a gene: 9. Germline V lookup: CDR1 LNHDA, CDR2 SQIVND (reference sequence). The CDR3 is 15 amino acids. CDR3: CASTDRDRHTGELFF. For the CDR3, the DNA is TGTGCCAGTACCGACCGGGACAGGCATACCGGGGAGCTGTTTTTT.